This record concerns one T cell receptor (beta chain) sequence. Its antigen remains unknown. J gave up 1 base and V 4 bases, and 1 base lay outside the gene matches. Germline CDR1 is SGHNT and CDR2 is YYREEE (reference sequence). The CDR3 totals 14 residues. In the PCR, 60 Vbeta and 13 Jbeta primers were used. Profiling relied on immunoSEQ multiplex PCR, and the TCRdb table lists in-frame clones only, not all of them. Reported are fewer than 200,000 clones; the ten largest clones contain over 1%. This specimen belongs to a study of cytomegalovirus exposure and HLA in healthy donors. For the study at large: A previous analysis identified 117 million unique TCR beta sequences derived from some 170 million T cells.

Findings and caveats of the study: Analysis was carried out at a later point, and it linked a missense DCLRE1C variant to TCR beta V- and J-gene trimming. The productive fraction for most TCR beta V segments was about 90% or about 30% in an earlier analysis. Generally TCR sequences proved uncommon, though certain public TCRs appeared in numerous donors.

V and J are TRBV5-4 and TRBJ2-5, with 10 bases fitting TRBD1. Sample: PBMCs. The sequence was collected from a woman aged 55 to 70 in good health and CMV-seronegative. CDR3 residues: CASSRDRGQETQYF. The CDR3, as DNA: TGTGCCAGCAGCCGGGACAGGGGCCAAGAGACCCAGTACTTC.